These T cell receptor beta chains were read from a single sample in a study of CD8 T cell repertoires and HIV-1 epitope variants. No antigen has been identified for these receptors. Assay: immunoSEQ multiplex PCR; the TCRdb copy retains only in-frame clones and omits some. Of about 5,500 clones listed, 60% to 80% are singletons. Sequencing used cultured CD8+ T cells derived from PBMCs. These receptors originate from a male donor with HIV. CDR3s leave out the opening cysteine and the closing phenylalanine or tryptophan. Clone sizes are given selectively: once, few, many, or a class where the clone is expanded.

J gene	clone size	V gene	CDR3 protein
TRBJ1-4	-	TRBV10-3	AISPRGGDEKLF
TRBJ1-1	-	TRBV28	ASTLAASSDTEAF
TRBJ1-1	-	TRBV28	ASTRDRGGTEAF
TRBJ1-2	-	TRBV4-2	ASSQVRDSYGYT
TRBJ1-1	-	TRBV6-5	ASSLGTGVNEAF
TRBJ2-7	-	TRBV6-5	ASSYAVPGAYEQY
TRBJ1-2	-	TRBV2	ASREDGQPNYGYT
TRBJ1-3	-	TRBV28	ASSTSGNTIY
TRBJ2-7	-	TRBV6-6	ASSPSWGTYEQY
TRBJ2-7	few	TRBV29-1	SVVYSGSSYEQY
TRBJ1-5	large	TRBV7-9	ASRAGTQPQH
TRBJ2-2	-	TRBV6-5	ASSSERQANTGELF
TRBJ2-5	-	TRBV5-1	ASSLEGQGTQY
TRBJ2-2	-	TRBV7-3	ASSRRNTGELF
TRBJ1-4	-	TRBV19	ASSIGGDPREKLF
TRBJ2-3	-	TRBV7-9	ASSSLTSGTDTQY
TRBJ2-7	-	TRBV4-3	ASSQENSNLYEQY
TRBJ1-1	-	TRBV4-1	ASSQLPGLNTEAF
TRBJ2-3	-	TRBV25-1	ASSDRRGSTDTQY
TRBJ2-7	few	TRBV7-9	ASSLVETGIYEQY
TRBJ1-1	-	TRBV21-1	ASSKQAF
TRBJ2-7	-	TRBV5-4	ASSSGTVGYEQY
TRBJ1-2	-	TRBV10-3	ASSELPQDLDYGYT
TRBJ2-3	-	TRBV7-9	ASSLGFQDTQY
TRBJ2-1	-	TRBV19	ASMTTGASEQF
TRBJ1-5	-	TRBV5-4	ASSSTEDSNQPQH
TRBJ2-3	-	TRBV29-1	SVEGGLGTDTQY
TRBJ1-5	medium-sized	TRBV4-2	ASSQEGETNQPQH
TRBJ1-2	-	TRBV4-2	ASSHTLNGGEGGYT
TRBJ2-7	-	TRBV5-4	ASSPASDREQY
TRBJ2-5	-	TRBV5-1	ASSTPGGETQY
TRBJ2-7	few	TRBV5-6	ASSQTLTGSSYEQY
TRBJ2-3	-	TRBV5-1	ASSFASGRGTDTQY
TRBJ1-2	few	TRBV9	ASTRSGSGGYGYT